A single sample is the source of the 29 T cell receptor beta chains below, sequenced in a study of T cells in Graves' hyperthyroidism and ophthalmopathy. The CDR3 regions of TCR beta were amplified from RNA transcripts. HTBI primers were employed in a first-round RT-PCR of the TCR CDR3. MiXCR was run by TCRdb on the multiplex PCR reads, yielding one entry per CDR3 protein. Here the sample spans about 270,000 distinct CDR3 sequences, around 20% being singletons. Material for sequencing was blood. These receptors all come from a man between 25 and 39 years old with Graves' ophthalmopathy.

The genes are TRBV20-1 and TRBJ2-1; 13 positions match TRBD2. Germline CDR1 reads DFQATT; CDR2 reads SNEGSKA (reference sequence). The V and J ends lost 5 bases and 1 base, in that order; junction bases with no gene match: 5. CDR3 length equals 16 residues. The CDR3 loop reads CSASGLAGQSYNEQFF. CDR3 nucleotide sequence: TGCAGTGCTTCGGGACTAGCGGGACAGTCCTACAATGAGCAGTTCTTC.

CDR3 nucleotide sequence: TGTGCCAGCAGCTTGAGGGGACACGGCTACACCTTC. This sequence encodes CASSLRGHGYTF. This chain joins TRBV5-6 and TRBJ1-2; TRBD1 might be the D (6 bases). The CDR3 contains 12 residues. V dropped 1 base and J dropped 8 bases, with 9 bases sitting between them. The germline V gene has CDR1 SGHDT and CDR2 YYEEEE.

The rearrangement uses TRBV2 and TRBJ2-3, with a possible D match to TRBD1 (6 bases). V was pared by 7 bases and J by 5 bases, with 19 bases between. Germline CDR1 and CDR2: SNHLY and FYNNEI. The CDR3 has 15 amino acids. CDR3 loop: CASTQGDTGVDTQYF. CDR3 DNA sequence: TGTGCCAGCACCCAAGGGGACACCGGGGTAGATACGCAGTATTTT. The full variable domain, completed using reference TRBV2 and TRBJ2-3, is EPEVTQTPSHQVTQMGQEVILRCVPISNHLYFYWYRQILGQKVEFLVSFYNNEISEKSEIFDDQFSVERPDGSNFTLKIRSTKLEDSAMYFCASTQGDTGVDTQYFGPGTRLTVL.

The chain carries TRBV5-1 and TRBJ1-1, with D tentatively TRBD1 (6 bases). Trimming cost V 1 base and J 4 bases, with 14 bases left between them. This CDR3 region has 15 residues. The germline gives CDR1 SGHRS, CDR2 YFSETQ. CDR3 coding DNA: TGCGCCAGCAGCTTGAGGGGGGAAGGGGTCACTGAAGCTTTCTTT. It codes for CASSLRGEGVTEAFF.

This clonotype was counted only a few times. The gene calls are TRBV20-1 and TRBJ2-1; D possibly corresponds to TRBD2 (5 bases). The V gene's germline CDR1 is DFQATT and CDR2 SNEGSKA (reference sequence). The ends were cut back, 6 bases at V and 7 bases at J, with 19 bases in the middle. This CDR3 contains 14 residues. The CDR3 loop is CSAPLVAAVNEQFF. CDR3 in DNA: TGCAGTGCCCCTCTGGTGGCAGCGGTAAATGAGCAGTTCTTC.

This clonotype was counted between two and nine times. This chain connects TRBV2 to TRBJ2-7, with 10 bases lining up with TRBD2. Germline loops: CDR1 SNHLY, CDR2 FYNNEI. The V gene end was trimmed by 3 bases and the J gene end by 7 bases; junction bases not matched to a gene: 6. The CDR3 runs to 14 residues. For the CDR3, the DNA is TGTGCCAGCAGTGATAGAAGCGGGAGGGGGGAGCAGTACTTC. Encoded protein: CASSDRSGRGEQYF. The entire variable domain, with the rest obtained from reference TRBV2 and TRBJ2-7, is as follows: EPEVTQTPSHQVTQMGQEVILRCVPISNHLYFYWYRQILGQKVEFLVSFYNNEISEKSEIFDDQFSVERPDGSNFTLKIRSTKLEDSAMYFCASSDRSGRGEQYFGPGTRLTVT.

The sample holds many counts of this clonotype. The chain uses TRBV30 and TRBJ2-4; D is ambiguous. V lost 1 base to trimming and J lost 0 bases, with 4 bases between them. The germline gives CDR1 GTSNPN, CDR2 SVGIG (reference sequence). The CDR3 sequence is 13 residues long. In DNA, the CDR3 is TGTGCCTGGAGTGGGGTAGCCAAAAACATTCAGTACTTC. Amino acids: CAWSGVAKNIQYF.

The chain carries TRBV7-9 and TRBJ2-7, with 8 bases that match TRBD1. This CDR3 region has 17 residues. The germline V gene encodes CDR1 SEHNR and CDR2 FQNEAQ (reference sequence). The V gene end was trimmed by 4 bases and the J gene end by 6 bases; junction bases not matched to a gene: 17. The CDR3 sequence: CASSSQGAGRTASEQYF. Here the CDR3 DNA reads TGTGCCAGCAGCTCGCAGGGGGCCGGGAGAACGGCGAGCGAGCAGTACTTC.

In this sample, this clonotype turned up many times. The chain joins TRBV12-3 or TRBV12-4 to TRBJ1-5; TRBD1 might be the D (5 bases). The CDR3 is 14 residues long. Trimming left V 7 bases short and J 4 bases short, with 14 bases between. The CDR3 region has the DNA TGTGCCAGCACCACCACAGGTCGTAATCAGCCCCAGCATTTT. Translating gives CASTTTGRNQPQHF.

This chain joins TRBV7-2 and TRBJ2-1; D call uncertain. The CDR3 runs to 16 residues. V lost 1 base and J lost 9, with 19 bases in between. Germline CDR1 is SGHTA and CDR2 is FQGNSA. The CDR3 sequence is CASSLEVASYKGEQFF. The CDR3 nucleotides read TGTGCCAGCAGCTTAGAGGTGGCTAGTTATAAAGGTGAGCAGTTCTTC.

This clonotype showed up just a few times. The CDR3 coding sequence is TGCGCCAGCAGCCGGAACGAAGGTTCAGAGACCCAGTACTTC. Encoded protein: CASSRNEGSETQYF. The chain uses TRBV4-1 and TRBJ2-5; D is unclear. The CDR3 runs to 14 residues. The V end lost 4 bases, the J end lost 4 bases, and 13 bases lay between the germline ends. Germline V gives CDR1 MGHRA, CDR2 YSYEKL.

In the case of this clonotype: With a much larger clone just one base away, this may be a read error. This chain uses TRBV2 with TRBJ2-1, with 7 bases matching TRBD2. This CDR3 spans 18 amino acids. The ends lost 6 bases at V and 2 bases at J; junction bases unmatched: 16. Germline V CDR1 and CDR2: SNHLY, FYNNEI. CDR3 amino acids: CASSPTWAGANPYNEQFF. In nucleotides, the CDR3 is TGTGCCAGCAGCCCTACGTGGGCGGGAGCCAACCCCTACAATGAGCAGTTCTTC.

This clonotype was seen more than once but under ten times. Here the CDR3 reads CSVAAGLASYNEQFF. CDR3 DNA: TGCAGCGTTGCGGCGGGGCTAGCGAGTTACAATGAGCAGTTCTTC. V and J are TRBV29-1 and TRBJ2-1, with a weak D call TRBD2 (6 bases). The germline gives CDR1 SQVTM, CDR2 ANQGSEA. V gave up 4 bases and J gave up 4 bases, with 17 bases separating them. This CDR3 contains 15 residues.

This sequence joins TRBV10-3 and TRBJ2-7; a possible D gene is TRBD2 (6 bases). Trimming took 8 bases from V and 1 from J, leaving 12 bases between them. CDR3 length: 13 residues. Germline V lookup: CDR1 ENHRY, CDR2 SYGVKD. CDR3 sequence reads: CAIGASESYEQYF. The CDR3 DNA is TGTGCCATCGGGGCTAGCGAATCCTACGAGCAGTACTTC.

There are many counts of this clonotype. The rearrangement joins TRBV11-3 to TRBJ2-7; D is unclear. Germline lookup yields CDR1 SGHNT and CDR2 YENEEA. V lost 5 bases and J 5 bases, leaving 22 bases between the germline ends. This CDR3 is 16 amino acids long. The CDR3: CASSLIPNGVSDEQYF. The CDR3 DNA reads TGTGCCAGCAGCCTAATCCCCAATGGGGTCTCGGACGAGCAGTACTTC.

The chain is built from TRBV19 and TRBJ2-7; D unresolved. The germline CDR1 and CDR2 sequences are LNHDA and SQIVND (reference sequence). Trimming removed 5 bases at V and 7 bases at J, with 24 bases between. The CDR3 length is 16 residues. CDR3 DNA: TGTGCCAGTAGTCCCTCTAGGGCGTCTGTACCGGAGGAGCAGTACTTC. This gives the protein CASSPSRASVPEEQYF.

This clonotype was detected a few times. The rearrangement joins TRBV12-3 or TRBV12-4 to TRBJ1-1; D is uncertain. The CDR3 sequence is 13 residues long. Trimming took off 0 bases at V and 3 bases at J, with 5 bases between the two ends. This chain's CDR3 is CASSLALYTEAFF. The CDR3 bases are TGTGCCAGCAGTTTAGCGCTGTACACTGAAGCTTTCTTT.

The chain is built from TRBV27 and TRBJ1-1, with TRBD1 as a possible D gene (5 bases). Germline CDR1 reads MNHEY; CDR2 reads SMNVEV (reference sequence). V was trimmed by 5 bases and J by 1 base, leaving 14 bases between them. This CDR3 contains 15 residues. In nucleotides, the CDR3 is TGTGCCAGCAGTCCGATCCCTCAGGGGAACACTGAAGCTTTCTTT. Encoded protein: CASSPIPQGNTEAFF.

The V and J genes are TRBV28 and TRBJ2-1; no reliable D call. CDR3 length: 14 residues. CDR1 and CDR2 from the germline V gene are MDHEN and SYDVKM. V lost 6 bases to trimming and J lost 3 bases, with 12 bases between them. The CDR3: CASRGPVRYNEQFF. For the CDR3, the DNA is TGTGCCAGCAGGGGCCCGGTTCGCTACAATGAGCAGTTCTTC.

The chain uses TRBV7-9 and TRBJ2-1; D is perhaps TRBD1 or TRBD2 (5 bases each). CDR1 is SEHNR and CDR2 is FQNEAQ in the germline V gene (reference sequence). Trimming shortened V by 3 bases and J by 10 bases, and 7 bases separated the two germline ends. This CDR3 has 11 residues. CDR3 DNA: TGTGCCAGCAGCTTTTGGGACGAGCAGTTCTTC. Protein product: CASSFWDEQFF.

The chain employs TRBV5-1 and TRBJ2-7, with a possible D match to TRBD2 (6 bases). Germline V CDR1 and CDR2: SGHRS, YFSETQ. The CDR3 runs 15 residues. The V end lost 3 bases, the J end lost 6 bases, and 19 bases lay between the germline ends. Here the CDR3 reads CASSYQSGTQFEQYF. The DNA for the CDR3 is TGCGCCAGCAGCTACCAATCCGGGACTCAATTCGAGCAGTACTTC.

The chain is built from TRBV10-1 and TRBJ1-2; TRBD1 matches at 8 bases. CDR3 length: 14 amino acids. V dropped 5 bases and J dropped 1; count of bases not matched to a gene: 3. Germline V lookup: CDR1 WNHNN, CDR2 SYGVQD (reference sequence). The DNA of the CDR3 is TGCGCCAGCAGTAAGGACAGGGATAACTATGGCTACACCTTC. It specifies CASSKDRDNYGYTF.

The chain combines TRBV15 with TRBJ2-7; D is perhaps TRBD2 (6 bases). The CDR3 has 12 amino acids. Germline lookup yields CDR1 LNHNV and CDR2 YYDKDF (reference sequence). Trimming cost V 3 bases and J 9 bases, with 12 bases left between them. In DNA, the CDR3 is TGTGCCACCAGCAGCGGGAGCGGCTGGCAGTACTTC. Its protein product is CATSSGSGWQYF.

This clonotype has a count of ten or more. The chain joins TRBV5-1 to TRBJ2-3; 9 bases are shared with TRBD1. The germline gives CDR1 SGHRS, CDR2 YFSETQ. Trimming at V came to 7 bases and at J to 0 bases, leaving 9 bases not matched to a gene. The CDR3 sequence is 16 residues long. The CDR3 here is CASAIRTGASTDTQYF. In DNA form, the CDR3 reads TGCGCCAGCGCCATCCGGACAGGGGCGAGCACAGATACGCAGTATTTT.

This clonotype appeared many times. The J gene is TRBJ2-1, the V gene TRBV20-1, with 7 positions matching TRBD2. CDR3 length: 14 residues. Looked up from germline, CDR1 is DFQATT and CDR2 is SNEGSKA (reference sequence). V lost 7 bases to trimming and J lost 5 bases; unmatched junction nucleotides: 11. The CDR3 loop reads CSVTRLAPNNEQFF. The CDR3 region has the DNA TGCAGTGTTACACGACTAGCCCCAAACAATGAGCAGTTCTTC.

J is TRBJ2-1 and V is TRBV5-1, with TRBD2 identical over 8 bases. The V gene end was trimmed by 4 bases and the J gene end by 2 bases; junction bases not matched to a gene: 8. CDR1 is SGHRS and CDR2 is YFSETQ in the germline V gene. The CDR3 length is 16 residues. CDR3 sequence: CASSPEAGETYNEQFF. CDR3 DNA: TGCGCCAGCAGCCCTGAAGCGGGAGAGACCTACAATGAGCAGTTCTTC.

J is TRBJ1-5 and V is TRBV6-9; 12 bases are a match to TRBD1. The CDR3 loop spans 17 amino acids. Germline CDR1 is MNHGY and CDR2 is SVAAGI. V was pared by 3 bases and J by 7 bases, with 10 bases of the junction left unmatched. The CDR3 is CASSYVGTGGSWQPQHF. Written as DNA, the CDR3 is TGTGCCAGCAGTTACGTCGGGACAGGGGGCAGTTGGCAGCCCCAGCATTTT.

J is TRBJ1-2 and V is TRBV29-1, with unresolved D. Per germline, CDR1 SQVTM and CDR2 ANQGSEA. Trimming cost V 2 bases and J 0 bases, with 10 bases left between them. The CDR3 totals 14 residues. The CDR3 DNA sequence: TGCAGCGTTGAACTGGCGACGGCTAACTATGGCTACACCTTC. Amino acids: CSVELATANYGYTF.

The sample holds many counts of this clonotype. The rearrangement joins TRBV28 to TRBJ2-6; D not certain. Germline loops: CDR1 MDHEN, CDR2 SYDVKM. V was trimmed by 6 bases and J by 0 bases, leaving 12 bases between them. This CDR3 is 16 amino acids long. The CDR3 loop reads CASSPGRLSGANVLTF. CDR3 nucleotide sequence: TGTGCCAGCAGCCCTGGACGGCTCTCTGGGGCCAACGTCCTGACTTTC. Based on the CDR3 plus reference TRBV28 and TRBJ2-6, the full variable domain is DVKVTQSSRYLVKRTGEKVFLECVQDMDHENMFWYRQDPGLGLRLIYFSYDVKMKEKGDIPEGYSVSREKKERFSLILESASTNQTSMYLCASSPGRLSGANVLTFGAGSRLTVL.